This T cell receptor beta chain derives from a study of blood T cells in healthy people across ages. The overall study: About one barcoded beta molecule per two T cells was captured by template switching.

Whole-study findings and limits: Diversity of TCR beta per million T cells declined in a roughly linear way with age.

With 0 bases clipped from V and 5 bases from J, the junction kept 4 bases outside the gene matches. The CDR3 loop spans 15 amino acids. Germline loops: CDR1 SGDLS, CDR2 YYNGEE. This clonotype was recorded a few times. Its antigen is unknown. The use of a sample-barcoded 5' primer and a J-beta primer mix characterized a second PCR of roughly 7 to 11 cycles. TCRdb analysed the 5' RACE reads with MiXCR anew, one entry per CDR3 protein. The sample holds around 700,000 distinct CDR3 sequences, around 25% seen once. The sample also formed part of further work on T cells of mothers and their children.

Sequencing used blood. The chain links TRBV9 to TRBJ2-2; 7 nucleotides line up with TRBD1. This clonotype was obtained from a boy younger than 18 in good health. The CDR3: CASSVEGGRTGELFF. CDR3 nucleotide sequence: TGTGCCAGCAGCGTAGAAGGGGGCCGGACCGGGGAGCTGTTTTTT.